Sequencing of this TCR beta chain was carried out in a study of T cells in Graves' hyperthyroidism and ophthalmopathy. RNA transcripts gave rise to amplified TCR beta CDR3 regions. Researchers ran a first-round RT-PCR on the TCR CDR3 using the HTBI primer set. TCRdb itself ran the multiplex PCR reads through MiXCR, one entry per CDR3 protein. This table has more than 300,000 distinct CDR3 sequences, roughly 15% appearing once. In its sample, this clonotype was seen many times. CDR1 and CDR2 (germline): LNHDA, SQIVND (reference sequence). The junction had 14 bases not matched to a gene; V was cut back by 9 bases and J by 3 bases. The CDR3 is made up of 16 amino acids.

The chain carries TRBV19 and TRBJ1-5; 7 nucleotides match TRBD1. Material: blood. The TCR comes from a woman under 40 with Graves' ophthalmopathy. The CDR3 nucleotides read TGTGCCAGCCTTGACGGAGGGGGACAGATCAATCAGCCCCAGCATTTT. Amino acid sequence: CASLDGGGQINQPQHF.